The 29 T cell receptor beta chains given below trace back to one sample, sequenced in a study of regulatory T cells in long-lasting Graves disease. Through Arm-PCR of CDR3 regions and iRepertoire HTBI primers, TCR beta libraries were built. A single record per CDR3 protein comes from TCRdb applying MiXCR to the multiplex PCR reads. The data show approximately 300,000 distinct CDR3 sequences, with 15% to 20% seen just once and 35% to 45% held by the top ten. Time point noted: newly diagnosed GD, antithyroid drugs for less than 3 months. Preparation of the TCR library used RNA extracted from PBMCs. Sequenced material: peripheral blood mononuclear cells (PBMCs), taken at new diagnosis, from a patient treated with antithyroid drugs. Every receptor here comes from a female donor with Graves disease.

This clonotype was seen repeatedly, ten times or more. This sequence joins TRBV19 and TRBJ2-3; 7 nucleotides agree with TRBD2. CDR1 and CDR2 (germline): LNHDA, SQIVND (reference sequence). This CDR3 is 15 amino acids long. Trimming cost V 7 bases and J 2 bases; bases outside gene matches: 9. This chain's CDR3 is CASKLGDYNTDTQYF. CDR3 sequence (DNA): TGTGCCAGTAAGCTGGGGGACTATAACACAGATACGCAGTATTTT.

The chain is built from TRBV9 and TRBJ2-2, with D unresolved. The CDR3 is 14 amino acids. Deletions cut 3 bases from V and 4 bases from J, with 10 bases between. Germline V gene data show CDR1 as SGDLS and CDR2 as YYNGEE. The CDR3 is CASSAGSFTGELFF. CDR3 DNA: TGTGCCAGCAGCGCCGGATCCTTCACCGGGGAGCTGTTTTTT.

Ten or more counts support this clonotype. The chain employs TRBV12-3 or TRBV12-4 and TRBJ1-1, with TRBD1 identical over 12 bases. V lost 6 bases, J lost 10 bases, and 6 bases stayed unmatched. The CDR3 loop spans 13 amino acids. CDR3 region: CASSQGTGGSAFF. CDR3 coding DNA: TGTGCCAGCAGCCAAGGGACAGGGGGCTCAGCTTTCTTT.

Many counts were recorded for this clonotype. The V gene is TRBV28, the J gene TRBJ2-5; D might be TRBD2 (5 bases). In germline, CDR1 is MDHEN, CDR2 SYDVKM. This CDR3 is 16 amino acids long. Trimming shortened V by 5 bases and J by 3 bases, and 19 bases separated the two germline ends. CDR3 sequence (DNA): TGTGCCAGCAGTCCGGTGGGAGCGGTCCCCAAAGAGACCCAGTACTTC. It specifies CASSPVGAVPKETQYF. Full variable domain (missing parts from reference TRBV28 and TRBJ2-5): DVKVTQSSRYLVKRTGEKVFLECVQDMDHENMFWYRQDPGLGLRLIYFSYDVKMKEKGDIPEGYSVSREKKERFSLILESASTNQTSMYLCASSPVGAVPKETQYFGPGTRLLVL.

The chain uses TRBV28 and TRBJ1-4; D unclear. V shed 5 bases and J shed 8 bases, with 15 bases lying between them. The germline V gene encodes CDR1 MDHEN and CDR2 SYDVKM. The CDR3 extends over 14 amino acids. The DNA of the CDR3 is TGTGCCAGCAGTCCCGGCCCGGAGAGGGAAAAACTGTTTTTT. This encodes CASSPGPEREKLFF.

In this sample, this clonotype turned up many times. The rearrangement joins TRBV20-1 to TRBJ2-5; 7 bases are shared with TRBD1. CDR3 length: 23 amino acids. CDR1 and CDR2 (germline): DFQATT, SNEGSKA (reference sequence). V shed 0 bases and J 5 bases; nucleotides not matched to a gene: 33. CDR3 nucleotide sequence: TGCAGTGCTAGAGAGGTGACAGGGCCCCAGGCGAGGTTCCAACCCAGGCCAATGGAGACCCAGTACTTC. Its translation: CSAREVTGPQARFQPRPMETQYF.

Many counts were recorded for this clonotype. At one end, the junction sequence differs from germline, possibly due to a read error. CDR3 sequence reads: CAVSGGGLNTEAFF. CDR3 nucleotide sequence: TGTGCCGTCAGTGGTGGGGGACTGAACACTGAAGCTTTCTTT. The chain carries TRBV10-3 and TRBJ1-1; D is perhaps TRBD1 (5 bases). The CDR3 covers 14 residues. CDR1 and CDR2 (germline): ENHRY, SYGVKD.

This clonotype was seen ten or more times. This chain links TRBV12-3 or TRBV12-4 with TRBJ1-6; D possibly corresponds to TRBD1 (6 bases). The CDR3 covers 16 residues. Deletions cut 6 bases from V and 7 bases from J, with 19 bases between. CDR3 in amino acids: CASRLQGGGWNSPLHF. In DNA form, the CDR3 reads TGTGCCAGCAGATTACAGGGCGGAGGTTGGAATTCACCCCTCCACTTT.

The chain employs TRBV7-2 and TRBJ1-2; D gene ambiguous. This CDR3 contains 14 residues. Trimming took off 1 base at V and 3 bases at J, with 9 bases between the two ends. CDR1 is SGHTA, CDR2 FQGNSA, per germline. The CDR3 here is CASSLVFGDYGYTF. DNA for the CDR3: TGTGCCAGCAGCTTAGTCTTCGGGGACTATGGCTACACCTTC.

This clonotype turned up a few times. This chain connects TRBV24-1 to TRBJ2-7; 11 bases fit TRBD2. Germline values: CDR1 KGHDR, CDR2 SFDVKD. The CDR3 length is 16 residues. V lost 4 bases to trimming and J lost 2 bases; unmatched junction nucleotides: 6. The CDR3: CATSDPRLAGTYEQYF. The CDR3 DNA reads TGTGCCACCAGTGACCCTCGACTAGCGGGGACCTACGAGCAGTACTTC.

This clonotype turned up a few times. The chain recombines TRBV19 with TRBJ2-6; D is unclear. Germline V gene lookup returns CDR1 LNHDA and CDR2 SQIVND (reference sequence). Between the trimmed V and J ends, which lost 1 base and 1 base, there was a span of 8 bases. CDR3 length: 16 residues. The CDR3 sequence is CASSIGLASGANVLTF. The CDR3 DNA follows: TGTGCCAGTAGTATAGGGTTGGCGTCTGGGGCCAACGTCCTGACTTTC.

This clonotype was picked up many times. V usage is TRBV28 and J usage is TRBJ2-1, with 10 nucleotides matching TRBD2. From germline, CDR1 is MDHEN and CDR2 SYDVKM. V dropped 4 bases and J dropped 0; count of bases not matched to a gene: 9. CDR3 length: 18 amino acids. The chain's CDR3 is CASSSRLAGRSSYNEQFF. The CDR3 region has the DNA TGTGCCAGCAGTTCCCGACTAGCGGGCCGTAGCTCCTACAATGAGCAGTTCTTC.

This clonotype was recorded at least ten times. The chain links TRBV7-9 to TRBJ2-5; TRBD2 agrees at 11 bases. The germline V gene has CDR1 SEHNR and CDR2 FQNEAQ (reference sequence). The CDR3 totals 15 residues. Unmatched junction bases numbered 3, after V lost 4 bases and J lost 2 bases. The CDR3 nucleotides are TGTGCCAGCAGCTCGGGACTAGCGGAACAAGAGACCCAGTACTTC. Its protein product is CASSSGLAEQETQYF.

The gene calls are TRBV2 and TRBJ2-1; D possibly uses TRBD1 or TRBD2 (8 bases each). This CDR3 has 18 residues. The V end lost 10 bases, the J end lost 6 bases, and 31 bases lay between the germline ends. Germline V gives CDR1 SNHLY, CDR2 FYNNEI. The CDR3 is CAIAGTGNTRSGSNEQFF. The DNA of the CDR3 is TGTGCCATCGCCGGGACAGGCAATACCCGCAGCGGGAGCAATGAGCAGTTCTTC.

This clonotype was detected ten times or more. The CDR3: CSATGADYGYTF. The CDR3 bases are TGCAGTGCTACCGGGGCTGACTATGGCTACACCTTC. V usage is TRBV20-1 and J usage is TRBJ1-2; tentatively, D is TRBD1 (5 bases). The CDR3 runs 12 residues. Trimming cost V 4 bases and J 3 bases, with 9 bases left between them. Germline CDR1 is DFQATT and CDR2 is SNEGSKA (reference sequence).

This clonotype was counted many times. V gene TRBV6-1 combines with J gene TRBJ2-2; D is unclear. The CDR3 length is 13 residues. Trimming left V 1 base short and J 8 bases short, with 8 bases between. Germline V lookup: CDR1 MNHNS, CDR2 SASEGT. The CDR3 here is CASSEGKGGELFF. DNA for the CDR3: TGTGCCAGCAGTGAAGGGAAGGGAGGGGAGCTGTTTTTT.

As for this clonotype: A much larger clone lies one base from this, so it may be a read error. This likely comes from a read error, as the CDR3 has no conserved phenylalanine or tryptophan at its end. The chain couples TRBV28 to TRBJ1-1; unclear D gene. The CDR3 is 11 amino acids. From germline, CDR1 is MDHEN and CDR2 SYDVKM. Trimming stripped 6 bases from V and 6 bases from J, with 8 bases between. The CDR3 region is CASRGRPEAFL. The CDR3 bases are TGTGCCAGCAGGGGCCGGCCTGAAGCTTTCCTT.

The V call is TRBV11-3, the J call TRBJ2-7, with unresolved D. This CDR3 has 13 amino acids. V was shortened by 3 bases and J by 2 bases, with 8 bases between the two germline ends. Germline CDR1 SGHNT, CDR2 YENEEA. The CDR3 sequence: CASSFAVTYEQYF. In DNA, the CDR3 is TGTGCCAGCAGCTTTGCAGTTACCTACGAGCAGTACTTC.

This clonotype was counted many times. CDR3 protein: CASSLLGGDGSYEQYF. The CDR3 DNA sequence: TGTGCCAGCAGCTTACTGGGGGGGGATGGTTCCTACGAGCAGTACTTC. This chain joins TRBV7-9 and TRBJ2-7; 7 bases match TRBD2. V lost 2 bases to trimming and J lost 1 base; unmatched junction nucleotides: 8. Germline V lookup: CDR1 SEHNR, CDR2 FQNEAQ (reference sequence). The CDR3 loop spans 16 amino acids.

Only a few counts were recorded for this clonotype. The gene calls are TRBV15 and TRBJ2-1; 9 bases match TRBD2. Germline trimming cut 0 bases from V and 7 bases from J; bases unmatched to any gene: 7. The CDR3 has 16 amino acids. CDR1 is LNHNV, CDR2 YYDKDF, per germline (reference sequence). The CDR3 region has the DNA TGTGCCACCAGCAGAGATAGGGGCGGGAGGGCGAATGAGCAGTTCTTC. Translated: CATSRDRGGRANEQFF.

This clonotype has a count of ten or more. The gene calls are TRBV11-2 and TRBJ2-1; 11 positions match TRBD2. CDR3 length equals 12 residues. Trimming removed 3 bases from V and 15 bases from J; junction bases left unmatched: 4. Germline lookup yields CDR1 SGHAT and CDR2 FQNNGV. The CDR3 bases are TGTGCCAGCAGCTTGTCTAGCGGGAGGAGGTTCTTC. Translation: CASSLSSGRRFF.

This clonotype has ten or more counts. The CDR3 coding sequence is TGTGCCAGCAGCCCGTCCGGGACAGCCTACAATGAGCAGTTCTTC. It specifies CASSPSGTAYNEQFF. This chain joins TRBV7-2 and TRBJ2-1; 7 nucleotides line up with TRBD1. Germline V gives CDR1 SGHTA, CDR2 FQGNSA. V was pared by 5 bases and J by 2 bases, with 6 bases of the junction left unmatched. The length of the CDR3 is 15 residues.

This clonotype appeared many times. J is TRBJ2-1 and V is TRBV20-1; a possible D gene is TRBD2 (6 bases). Germline V gives CDR1 DFQATT, CDR2 SNEGSKA (reference sequence). There are 14 residues in the CDR3. Trimming removed 3 bases from V and 11 bases from J, with 20 bases in between. CDR3 in amino acids: CSASPPGGNQQQFF. DNA for the CDR3: TGCAGTGCTAGCCCCCCTGGAGGGAATCAACAGCAGTTCTTC.

This clonotype was seen ten or more times. The chain combines TRBV5-1 with TRBJ2-4; a weak D match, TRBD2 (5 bases). The V gene lost 0 bases and the J gene lost 2 bases, with 9 bases spanning the gap. The CDR3 spans 15 residues. CDR1 is SGHRS, CDR2 YFSETQ, per germline. The CDR3, as DNA: TGCGCCAGCAGCTTGGCCAGAGGGTCCAAAAACATTCAGTACTTC. Amino acids: CASSLARGSKNIQYF. The full variable domain, with the rest looked up from reference TRBV5-1 and TRBJ2-4, is KAGVTQTPRYLIKTRGQQVTLSCSPISGHRSVSWYQQTPGQGLQFLFEYFSETQRNKGNFPGRFSGRQFSNSRSEMNVSTLELGDSALYLCASSLARGSKNIQYFGAGTRLSVL.

This chain links TRBV7-2 with TRBJ2-5, with 11 nucleotides matching TRBD2. V shed 6 bases, J shed 5 bases, and the junction held 5 bases outside the gene matches. CDR1 SGHTA and CDR2 FQGNSA come from the germline V gene. This CDR3 is 14 amino acids long. CDR3 sequence reads: CASSWTSGWETQYF. The CDR3, as DNA: TGTGCCAGCAGTTGGACTAGCGGGTGGGAGACCCAGTACTTC.

This clonotype was counted many times. V gene TRBV19 combines with J gene TRBJ2-2; the D is unclear. Deletions cut 6 bases from V and 3 bases from J, with 8 bases between. Germline V gives CDR1 LNHDA, CDR2 SQIVND (reference sequence). There are 13 residues in the CDR3. Here the CDR3 reads CASRDPYTGELFF. The CDR3 DNA follows: TGTGCCAGTAGAGATCCCTACACCGGGGAGCTGTTTTTT.

This chain joins TRBV20-1 and TRBJ2-2; 9 nucleotides align to TRBD1. The CDR3 is made up of 16 amino acids. The germline CDR1 and CDR2 sequences are DFQATT and SNEGSKA (reference sequence). V was clipped by 5 bases and J by 2 bases; unmatched bases: 9. The CDR3 is CSAPILGQGNTGELFF. CDR3 in DNA: TGCAGTGCTCCTATTCTGGGACAGGGTAACACCGGGGAGCTGTTTTTT.

This clonotype was counted a few times. The chain joins TRBV6-2 or TRBV6-3 to TRBJ2-2, with a tentative D call TRBD1 (5 bases). The CDR3 consists of 16 residues. CDR1 and CDR2 from the germline V gene are MNHEY and SVGEGT. V was cut by 4 bases and J by 0 bases, with 12 bases left in between. CDR3 sequence reads: CASSFRQFANTGELFF. The CDR3 DNA reads TGTGCCAGCAGTTTCCGACAGTTCGCGAACACCGGGGAGCTGTTTTTT.

This clonotype has more than one count but fewer than ten. The chain combines TRBV20-1 with TRBJ2-1; 7 positions match TRBD1. With 2 bases clipped from V and 3 bases from J, the junction kept 10 bases outside the gene matches. The V gene's germline CDR1 is DFQATT and CDR2 SNEGSKA (reference sequence). The CDR3 extends over 16 amino acids. This chain's CDR3 is CSARYSGTENYNEQFF. The DNA of the CDR3 is TGCAGTGCTAGATATTCCGGGACAGAGAACTACAATGAGCAGTTCTTC.